These T cell receptor beta chains were read from a single sample in a study of CD8 T cells in ankylosing spondylitis. TCRdb processed the 5' RACE reads anew with MiXCR; each CDR3 protein has one entry. The table records approximately 69,000 distinct CDR3 sequences, roughly 5.2% of them present only once. The sequenced material came from blood, either unsorted or a sorted T cell fraction (not recorded which). All receptors derive from a male donor with ankylosing spondylitis or in good health (not recorded which). Both conserved end residues are trimmed from each CDR3. D genes are given only for firm matches. Some rows have no size entry. The others give once, few or many, or a class for an expanded clone.

CDR3 protein	clone size	D gene	V gene
SVVYTPGRGRDGYT	many	TRBD1	TRBV29-1
ASSPGQAGYGYT	few	TRBD1	TRBV27
ASSQTGSTDTQY	many	.	TRBV14
ASSLARGTDTQY	many	.	TRBV7-2
ASGDYEQY	few	.	TRBV7-9
ATQLSTSYNEQF	many	.	TRBV5-4
ASSQGLAGVANEQF	many	TRBD2	TRBV3-1
ASSSSGGGNTGELF	.	TRBD2	TRBV5-5
ATSDPRGPRYNEQF	many	TRBD1	TRBV24-1
SAPDLRGSPLH	many	.	TRBV20-1
ASSPHGSGNTIY	many	.	TRBV6-1
ARREGANSPLH	many	TRBD1	TRBV6-6
ASRKNRDDSPGELF	many	.	TRBV27
ASSPPGPQEAF	.	.	TRBV7-9
ASSTGTSGGTDTQY	many	TRBD2	TRBV7-3
ASSLAVTGPTYEQY	many	TRBD1	TRBV5-1
ASSSPLGYSQETQY	few	.	TRBV7-9
ASSLAGTGGTDTQY	many	TRBD1	TRBV5-1
ASSLWDRDYNEQF	many	TRBD1	TRBV7-9
ASDVGSGAGVRAF	many	.	TRBV5-1
ASSPSLNTEAF	many	.	TRBV11-3
ASARQGSTEAF	many	TRBD1	TRBV7-2
SASLGEQY	many	.	TRBV20-1
ASSSPAGGVEQY	many	TRBD1	TRBV28
ASSPTNLGELF	many	.	TRBV14
ASVEGQNTGELF	many	.	TRBV5-1
SAPSGGYNTGELF	many	TRBD2	TRBV20-1
AISERGGTDTQY	many	.	TRBV10-3